The TCR beta chain described here comes from a study of cytomegalovirus exposure and HLA in healthy donors. General study results and limits: Within the data, a cluster of highly shared sequence variants was likely a sequencing artifact. Cytomegalovirus association was assigned to more than 150 TCR beta chains.

On this clone itself: Its antigen is as yet unknown.

PCR used 60 Vbeta primers and 13 Jbeta primers. Using immunoSEQ multiplex PCR, the repertoire was profiled, and TCRdb retains in-frame clones only, with some absent. The top ten clones hold less than 2% of a sample with some 190,000 clones, roughly 87% of them seen once. CDR3 length: 16 residues. Germline loops: CDR1 SQVTM, CDR2 ANQGSEA. V lost 4 bases and J lost 0; bases outside the gene matches: 9. Sequenced material: PBMCs. V usage is TRBV29-1 and J usage is TRBJ2-4, with 7 nucleotides matching TRBD1. This sequence was found in a middle-aged man in good health and CMV-seronegative. In nucleotides, the CDR3 is TGCAGCGTTGCCGGACAGGACACCTTAGCCAAAAACATTCAGTACTTC. Its translation is CSVAGQDTLAKNIQYF.